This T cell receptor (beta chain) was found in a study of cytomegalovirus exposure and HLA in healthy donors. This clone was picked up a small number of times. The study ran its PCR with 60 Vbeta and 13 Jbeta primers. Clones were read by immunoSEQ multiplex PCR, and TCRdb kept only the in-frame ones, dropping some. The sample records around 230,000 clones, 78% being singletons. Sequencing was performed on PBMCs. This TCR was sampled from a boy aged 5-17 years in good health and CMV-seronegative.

CDR3 protein: CASSELSGGTGELFF. The CDR3 DNA follows: TGTGCCAGCAGTGAACTTAGCGGGGGCACCGGGGAGCTGTTTTTT. This chain uses TRBV6-1 with TRBJ2-2, with TRBD2 matching 9 bases. Trimming removed 2 bases from V and 4 bases from J; junction bases left unmatched: 2. Germline loops: CDR1 MNHNS, CDR2 SASEGT. This CDR3 spans 15 amino acids.